The source of this TCR beta chain is a study of Graves' ophthalmopathy and Graves' hyperthyroidism (dated by TCRdb to 2017 to 2018). Regarding the study in general: Peripheral blood was collected at initial diagnosis, before any treatment. The study used signatures of the TCR beta repertoire to tell Graves' ophthalmopathy apart from Graves' hyperthyroidism and to predict which patients would progress to ophthalmopathy. In total, 135 blood samples were TCR-sequenced: around 42 ophthalmopathy, some 75 hyperthyroidism and some 17 hyperthyroidism-to-ophthalmopathy patients. To explore V-J signatures that distinguish ophthalmopathy from hyperthyroidism, a discovery set of 100 patients was enrolled, made up of roughly 41 with ophthalmopathy and 57 with stable hyperthyroidism. An independent validation cohort comprised about 20 hyperthyroidism patients and some 16 patients who later progressed from hyperthyroidism to ophthalmopathy. In over 5 hyperthyroidism patients, the T-cell repertoire of thyroid tissue was compared with the T-cell repertoire of blood. Following sample collection, hyperthyroidism patients were given methimazole at a starting dose of 30 mg daily, and ophthalmopathy patients were given high-dose intravenous methylprednisolone. The approximately 90 discovery patients were divided at random into training and test sets in a 7:3 ratio.

Stable hyperthyroidism was defined as no progression to ophthalmopathy within 18 months of follow-up. Patients with hyperthyroidism were aged 18 to 65 years, had been newly diagnosed, and had a disease duration of less than 2 months. Patients were excluded if they had other autoimmune diseases, uncontrolled infections, pregnancy or lactation. Diagnosis relied on clinical symptoms, serum thyroxine, TRAb, thyroid ultrasound and orbital computed tomography. Ficoll-Paque density gradient centrifugation was used to isolate PBMCs from around 10 ml of fresh peripheral blood. Total RNA was extracted with Trizol reagent and quality-checked on an Agilent 2100 Bioanalyzer. This clonotype was counted at least ten times. Its antigen is unknown. Per-base qualities were not stored, and no clone one base away is much larger. For repertoire sequencing, the TCR beta CDR3 regions were amplified from RNA transcripts. The first round of RT-PCR was done with HTBI primers and the Qiagen OneStep RT-PCR kit, and was followed by a second round of multiplex PCR, then size selection and purification. Libraries were sequenced paired-end with 100 bp reads on an Illumina HiSeq2000. The authors' pipeline ran thus. SOAPnuke was used to process the reads, throwing out any read that had adapters, had uncalled bases, had a mean Phred below 15, or lacked an exact constant-primer or identifier match. High-quality paired reads were merged with COPE v1.2.5. Each unique nucleotide sequence was treated as a clonotype, and MiTCR v1.1 was used to align the clonotypes to the IMGT TRB V, D and J references. The analysis was limited to V-J combinations with a frequency above 0.0001, which together covered 99% to 99.2% of the repertoires. For each V-J combination, a TCR clonal expansion and chaos score was defined as F50 clonal expansion divided by the chaos observed in the TCRdist matrix. Features were reduced by Welch's t-statistics and random forest to about a dozen V-J combinations, which fed a naive Bayes classifier. Thyroid-blood repertoire similarity was quantified with the Morisita-Horn index. The public sequencing data were trimmed at Q25 with fastp and processed into clonotypes with MiXCR by TCRdb, which kept only in-frame beta chains. Every entry covers one CDR3 protein and lists the most common genes and DNA from its rows. TCRdb assigned the V and J calls; the authors' analysis was not used. The sample contains roughly 610,000 distinct CDR3 sequences, 22% of them found a single time. The ten largest clones take up approximately 7.7% of the sample.

Results the study describes overall, beyond this receptor: Ophthalmopathy was separated from stable hyperthyroidism by the 13-signature model with about 88% sensitivity and just under 84% specificity in cross-validation and with 80%/75% in the test set. Most expanded thyroid clonotypes with frequency above 0.001 were also detected in blood, suggesting blood repertoires may reflect the thyroid immune response. In validation, the model predicted ophthalmopathy progression with 55% to 71% sensitivity and roughly 72% specificity; 12 predicted patients were CT-confirmed with GO in a median of approximately six months. Sample size was not statistically predetermined, and group allocation was not concealed from the investigators.

The germline V gene supplies CDR1 MDHEN and CDR2 SYDVKM. V is reduced by 4 bases and J by 3 bases, leaving a spacing of 18 bases between them. Including the terminal cysteine and phenylalanine, the CDR3 comprises 16 residues. Only CDR3 DNA is held: 48 bases, read in frame from base 1. The source material was peripheral blood. The clonotype comes from a woman aged 18 to 35 with stable Graves' hyperthyroidism. Some clones in this sample may be carry-over from other donors' samples. Donor details come from another sample of the same person, matched by shared clones. In this chain, TRBV28 is recombined with TRBJ2-5; the D region possibly corresponds to TRBD2 (6 bases align). The DNA reads TGTGCCAGCAGTTCCCCCGGGGATAGCGGAGAAGAGACCCAGTACTTC. Its amino acids are CASSSPGDSGEETQYF. With all but the CDR3 taken from the reference TRBV28 and TRBJ2-5 genes, the full variable domain is: DVKVTQSSRYLVKRTGEKVFLECVQDMDHENMFWYRQDPGLGLRLIYFSYDVKMKEKGDIPEGYSVSREKKERFSLILESASTNQTSMYLCASSSPGDSGEETQYFGPGTRLLVL.